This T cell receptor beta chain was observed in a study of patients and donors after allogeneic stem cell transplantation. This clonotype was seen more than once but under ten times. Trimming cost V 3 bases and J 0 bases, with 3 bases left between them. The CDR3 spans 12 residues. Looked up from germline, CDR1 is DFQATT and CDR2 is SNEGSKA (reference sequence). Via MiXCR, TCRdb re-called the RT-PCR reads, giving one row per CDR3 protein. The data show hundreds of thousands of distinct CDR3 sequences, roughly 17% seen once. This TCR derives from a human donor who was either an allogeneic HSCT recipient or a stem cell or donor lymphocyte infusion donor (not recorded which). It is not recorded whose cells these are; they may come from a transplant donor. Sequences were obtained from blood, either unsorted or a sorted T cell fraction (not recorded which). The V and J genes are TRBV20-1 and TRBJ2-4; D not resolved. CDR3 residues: CSASGAKNIQYF. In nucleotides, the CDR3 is TGCAGTGCTAGCGGAGCCAAAAACATTCAGTACTTC.